The 6 T cell receptor beta chains reported below all come from one sample, sequenced in a study of shared clonotypes between healthy human individuals. Some clones are missing from TCRdb's copy, which holds only in-frame ones; the method was immunoSEQ multiplex PCR. The repertoire consists of under 1,900,000 clones, with 98% occurring once and the leading ten covering roughly 0.35%. Source material: naive CD4+ T cells sorted from blood. As to subset: CD45RA+ positively selected. These receptors were collected from a man aged 25-45 years in good health.

The chain employs TRBV5-4 and TRBJ1-2; 9 bases align to TRBD1. The CDR3 runs 14 residues. Germline lookup yields CDR1 SGHNT and CDR2 YYREEE (reference sequence). Unmatched junction bases numbered 12, after V lost 4 bases and J lost 11 bases. The CDR3 here is CASSRDRGDLRYTF. The CDR3, as DNA: TGTGCCAGCAGCAGAGACAGGGGGGATTTGAGATACACCTTC.

The V call is TRBV5-8, the J call TRBJ2-6; maybe TRBD1 (6 bases). Germline assignment: CDR1 SGHTS and CDR2 YDEGEE. Trimming pared 5 bases from V and 4 bases from J, leaving 13 bases between. The length of the CDR3 is 15 residues. The chain's CDR3 is CASSPPGVGANVLTF. The CDR3 region has the DNA TGTGCCAGCAGTCCCCCAGGGGTAGGGGCCAACGTCCTGACTTTC.

V usage is TRBV5-1 and J usage is TRBJ2-1, with 7 nucleotides matching TRBD2. The germline CDR1 and CDR2 sequences are SGHRS and YFSETQ. This CDR3 has 14 residues. Trimming removed 4 bases from V and 4 bases from J; junction bases left unmatched: 5. CDR3 residues: CASSGTMRYNEQFF. In nucleotides, the CDR3 is TGCGCCAGCAGCGGGACTATGAGGTACAATGAGCAGTTCTTC.

The chain is built from TRBV18 and TRBJ1-2, with D unresolved. CDR3 length: 13 amino acids. Germline V lookup: CDR1 KGHSH, CDR2 LQKENI. Trimming removed 3 bases at V and 4 bases at J, with 9 bases between. Here the CDR3 DNA reads TGTGCCAGCTCACCGACGGAAGTCTATGGCTACACCTTC. Translation gives CASSPTEVYGYTF.

The rearrangement links TRBV29-1 to TRBJ2-3; TRBD2 might be the D (5 bases). From germline, CDR1 is SQVTM and CDR2 ANQGSEA. The CDR3 covers 14 residues. V lost 3 bases and J lost 3, with 13 bases in between. CDR3 protein: CSVEPWRATDTQYF. DNA of the CDR3: TGCAGCGTTGAGCCGTGGCGGGCAACAGATACGCAGTATTTT.

The chain links TRBV19 to TRBJ2-5, with 8 bases fitting TRBD1. V dropped 5 bases and J dropped 14; count of bases not matched to a gene: 10. Germline values: CDR1 LNHDA, CDR2 SQIVND (reference sequence). This CDR3 has 12 amino acids. The CDR3 here is CASSHLWDRLYF. The CDR3 bases are TGTGCCAGTAGTCATCTTTGGGACAGGTTATACTTC.